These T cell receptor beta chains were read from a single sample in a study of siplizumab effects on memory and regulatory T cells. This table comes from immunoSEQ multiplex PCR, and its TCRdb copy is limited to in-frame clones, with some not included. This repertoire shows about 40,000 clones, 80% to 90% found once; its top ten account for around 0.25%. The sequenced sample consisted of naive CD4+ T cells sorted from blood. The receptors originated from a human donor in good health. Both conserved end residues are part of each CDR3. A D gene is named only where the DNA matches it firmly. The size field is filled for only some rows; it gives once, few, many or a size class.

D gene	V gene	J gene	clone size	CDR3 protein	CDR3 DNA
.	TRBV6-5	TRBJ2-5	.	CASSFVGGPGETQYF	TGTGCCAGCAGCTTTGTGGGGGGGCCGGGGGAGACCCAGTACTTC
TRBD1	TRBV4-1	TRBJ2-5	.	CASSQGVRQGVGETQYF	TGCGCCAGCAGCCAAGGCGTTCGGCAGGGGGTGGGTGAGACCCAGTACTTC
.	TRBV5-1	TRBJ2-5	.	CASSLALETQYF	TGCGCCAGCAGCTTGGCGCTAGAGACCCAGTACTTC
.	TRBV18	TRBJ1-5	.	CASSPGVGVAQHF	TGTGCCAGCTCACCTGGTGTGGGGGTGGCCCAGCATTTT
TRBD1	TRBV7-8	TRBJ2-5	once	CASSLGQGKKQETQYF	TGTGCCAGCAGCTTGGGACAGGGAAAAAAACAAGAGACCCAGTACTTC
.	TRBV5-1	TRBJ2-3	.	CASIENSESTDTQYF	TGCGCCAGCATTGAGAACTCAGAGAGCACAGATACGCAGTATTTT
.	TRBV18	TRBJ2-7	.	CASSPRGDTYEQYF	TGTGCCAGCTCACCCCGAGGAGATACCTACGAGCAGTACTTC
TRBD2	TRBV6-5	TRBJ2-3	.	CASSKRGTSGDTQYF	TGTGCCAGCAGTAAGAGAGGGACTAGCGGAGATACGCAGTATTTT
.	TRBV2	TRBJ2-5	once	CASTKNREETQYF	TGTGCCAGCACCAAAAACAGGGAAGAGACCCAGTACTTC
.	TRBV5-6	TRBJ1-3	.	CASSHEGPSSGNTIYF	TGTGCCAGCAGCCACGAGGGTCCGAGCTCTGGAAACACCATATATTTT
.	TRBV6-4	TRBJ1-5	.	CASSSDRNQPQHF	TGTGCCAGCAGCTCCGACAGAAATCAGCCCCAGCATTTT
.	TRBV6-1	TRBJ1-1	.	CASSGQMGTEAFF	TGTGCCAGCAGTGGACAGATGGGCACTGAAGCTTTCTTT
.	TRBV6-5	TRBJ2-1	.	CASSYVARIDEQFF	TGTGCCAGCAGTTACGTCGCCAGGATCGATGAGCAGTTCTTC
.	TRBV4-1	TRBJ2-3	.	CASSQVGPSNQYF	TGCGCCAGCAGCCAAGTGGGTCCTAGCAACCAGTATTTT
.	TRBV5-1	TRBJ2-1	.	CASSQTGTPLTNEQFF	TGCGCCAGCAGCCAGACCGGGACCCCTCTGACGAATGAGCAGTTCTTC
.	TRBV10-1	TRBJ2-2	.	CASSDLGYQNTGELFF	TGCGCCAGCAGTGACCTCGGGTACCAGAACACCGGGGAGCTGTTTTTT
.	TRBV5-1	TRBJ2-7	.	CASSYQMTGPNSYEQYF	TGCGCCAGCAGCTACCAGATGACAGGACCTAACTCCTACGAGCAGTACTTC
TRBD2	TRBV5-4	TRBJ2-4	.	CASSLAGRTSGGNIQYF	TGTGCCAGCAGCTTGGCGGGGCGGACTAGCGGTGGAAACATTCAGTACTTC
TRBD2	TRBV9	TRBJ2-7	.	CASSPRGTGGEQYF	TGTGCCAGCAGCCCCCGGGGCACCGGGGGGGAGCAGTACTTC
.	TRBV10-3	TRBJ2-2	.	CANATKTDTGELFF	TGTGCCAACGCGACGAAGACGGACACCGGGGAGCTGTTTTTT
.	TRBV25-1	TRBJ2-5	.	CASSHPPYTYF	TGTGCCAGCAGCCATCCCCCCTATACGTACTTC
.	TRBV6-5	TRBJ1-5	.	CAFPTGYSNQPQHF	TGTGCCTTCCCGACAGGCTATAGCAATCAGCCCCAGCATTTT
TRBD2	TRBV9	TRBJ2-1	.	CASSVESGRASWNEQFF	TGTGCCAGCAGCGTAGAGAGCGGGAGGGCGTCGTGGAATGAGCAGTTCTTC
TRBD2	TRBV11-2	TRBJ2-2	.	CASNPGGNTGELFF	TGTGCCAGCAACCCGGGGGGGAACACCGGGGAGCTGTTTTTT
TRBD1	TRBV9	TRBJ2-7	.	CASSPRGQESSYEQYF	TGTGCCAGCAGCCCGCGTGGACAGGAGAGCTCCTACGAGCAGTACTTC
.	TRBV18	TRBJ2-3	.	CASSPTDTQYF	TGTGCCAGCTCACCAACAGATACGCAGTATTTT
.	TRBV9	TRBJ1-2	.	CASSVVPGDYGYTF	TGTGCCAGCAGCGTAGTCCCAGGGGACTATGGCTACACCTTC